The 2 T cell receptor beta chains below come from one sample, sequenced in a study of OX40 agonist ivuxolimab in advanced cancers. Method: immunoSEQ multiplex PCR; TCRdb's copy keeps in-frame clones and lacks some. The data show 52,000 or so clones, around 85% seen once. The sequencing here drew on CD4+ or CD8+ T cells sorted from blood, taken in a trial of the OX40 agonist ivuxolimab. The receptors shown here come from an adult with an advanced solid tumor such as melanoma, head and neck, liver or kidney cancer.

The genes are TRBV27 and TRBJ2-1; 7 bases map to TRBD2. Germline V CDR1 and CDR2: MNHEY, SMNVEV (reference sequence). J gave up 6 bases and V 3 bases, and 5 bases lay outside the gene matches. The CDR3 runs to 14 residues. The CDR3 is CASSFPGLTNEQFF. In DNA form, the CDR3 reads TGTGCCAGCAGTTTCCCGGGACTAACCAATGAGCAGTTCTTC.

This chain joins TRBV5-1 and TRBJ1-2, with D uncertain. The CDR3 consists of 13 residues. Germline CDR1 and CDR2: SGHRS and YFSETQ. V lost 2 bases and J lost 4, with 9 bases in between. This CDR3 is CASSLDLGYGYTF. In nucleotides, the CDR3 is TGCGCCAGCAGCTTAGATCTAGGCTATGGCTACACCTTC.